This paragraph reports one T cell receptor (beta chain). Antigen specificity is unknown. Different DNA sequences within this sample yield the same CDR3. This entry comes from a study of cytomegalovirus exposure and HLA in healthy donors. Regarding the study as a whole: Among donors in an Asian-associated ancestry cluster, a later analysis reportedly found fewer N-insertions than the approximately 670-donor mean. Analyzed later, association rates of TCRs varied across HLA loci, with DRB1 most and HLA-C fewest.

The PCR used 60 Vbeta and 13 Jbeta primers. Repertoires were generated with immunoSEQ multiplex PCR, while TCRdb's copy carries only in-frame clones and drops some. This table has roughly 200,000 clones, about 9% appearing once. The germline V gene has CDR1 SGHNT and CDR2 YYREEE (reference sequence). This CDR3 has 16 residues. V was trimmed by 0 bases and J by 7 bases, leaving 16 bases between them. The chain couples TRBV5-4 to TRBJ2-2; possible D gene TRBD2, 5 bases. The material sequenced was PBMCs. The receptor comes from a woman under 40 in good health and CMV-seropositive. The CDR3: CASSLGPKSGIGELFF. The CDR3 DNA is TGTGCCAGCAGCTTGGGCCCCAAATCGGGAATCGGGGAGCTGTTTTTT.